This T cell receptor (beta chain) was found in a study of response to subunit inactivated influenza vaccine. The CDR3 sequence is 16 residues long. V lost 0 bases, J lost 2 bases, and 10 bases stayed unmatched. In germline, CDR1 is DFQATT, CDR2 SNEGSKA (reference sequence). TCRdb ran MiXCR on the RT-PCR reads and lists one entry per CDR3 protein. The data show about 540,000 distinct CDR3 sequences, with 20% to 25% seen just once and 2.8% held by the top ten. These data are also associated with another study on T cells expressing NK-cell markers. That source adds: Beta-chain TCR cDNA was generated via 5'RACE template switching with UMIs. Underlying the TCR beta repertoires were sorted CD3+CD56+NKG2C+, CD3+CD56+NKG2C- and CD3+CD56-NKG2C+ T cells. Just one sequenced donor of eight was HCMV-seronegative, while seven were seropositive. Roughly 6 donors had dominant NKG2C+ clonotypes that comprised about 1.0-8% of their CD8+ T cells.

This receptor was taken from a man between 45 and 60 years old who received an inactivated influenza vaccine. The rearrangement uses TRBV20-1 and TRBJ2-7; TRBD2 matches 7 bases. Sequencing was performed on CD4+ T cells sorted from PBMCs, taken less than 13 days after vaccination. The CDR3 here is CSARDPTSVRPYEQYF. Written as DNA, the CDR3 is TGCAGTGCTAGAGATCCCACTAGCGTTCGGCCCTACGAGCAGTACTTC.